This T cell receptor (beta chain) was captured in a study of human T cells and chemical hapten exposure. TCRdb re-derived calls from the RACE reads in MiXCR, one entry per CDR3 protein. This sample has roughly 380,000 distinct CDR3 sequences, with nearly 5% found just once. The time point: patch test 1, 2 weeks after DPC sensitization. The treatment was: therapeutic diphenylcyclopropenone sensitization with weekly scalp DPC. With 4 bases removed from V and 7 bases from J, the gap between germline ends came to 13 bases. The V gene's germline CDR1 is LGHDT and CDR2 YNNKEL (reference sequence). This CDR3 has 13 residues. A few counts support this clonotype.

The rearrangement joins TRBV3-1 to TRBJ1-1; D is undetermined. Sequenced material: whole blood, taken in connection with sensitization to the hapten diphenylcyclopropenone (DPC). This receptor was identified in a woman aged 45-59 years with alopecia areata. Some clones in this sample may be carry-over from other donors' samples. The CDR3 spells CASSPHRAGEAFF. DNA for the CDR3: TGTGCCAGCAGCCCCCACCGGGCAGGTGAAGCTTTCTTT.